The TCR beta chain under discussion was sequenced for a study of control samples from healthy donors and cancer patients. There are 12 residues in the CDR3. The germline V gene encodes CDR1 SGHTA and CDR2 FQGTGA. Trimming pared 4 bases from V and 7 bases from J, leaving 5 bases between. TCRdb's table, derived via immunoSEQ multiplex PCR, lists solely in-frame clones and lacks some. The sample has 150,000 or so clones, roughly 94% seen once. The clonotype comes from a woman between 40 and 55 years old in good health. V usage is TRBV7-3 and J usage is TRBJ2-6; D unclear. Sequenced input: blood. The CDR3 sequence is CASSSQANVLTF. CDR3 sequence (DNA): TGTGCCAGCAGCTCCCAAGCCAACGTCCTGACTTTC.